Listed below are T cell receptor beta chains from one sample, sequenced in a study of Ad26.COV2.S vaccination and SARS-CoV-2 variants. Produced via immunoSEQ multiplex PCR; TCRdb's table is partial and in-frame only. The sample contains 120,000 to 150,000 clones, 86% of which appear only once. The sequenced sample was peripheral blood, obtained after recovery from COVID-19. The receptors here all came from a human donor who had recovered from COVID-19. Both conserved end residues are part of each CDR3. A D gene is named only where the DNA matches it firmly. The size entry is marked missing in some rows and otherwise reads once, few, many or a size class.

TRBJ1-1,TRBV20-1,-,-,CSAPRTTEAFF,TGCAGTGCCCCGAGGACCACTGAAGCTTTCTTT
TRBJ2-5,TRBV5-8,-,-,CASSSSSTSDQETQYF,TGTGCCAGCAGCTCCTCCTCCACGAGCGACCAAGAGACCCAGTACTTC
TRBJ2-1,TRBV5-4,-,-,CASSLTGDEQFF,TGTGCCAGCAGCTTGACCGGGGATGAGCAGTTCTTC
TRBJ2-3,TRBV28,-,-,CASRGRGAGTDTQYF,TGTGCCAGCAGGGGAAGGGGGGCTGGCACAGATACGCAGTATTTT
TRBJ1-5,TRBV11-2,-,-,CASSLGTLQPQHF,TGTGCCAGCAGCTTAGGGACCCTACAGCCCCAGCATTTT
TRBJ2-2,TRBV4-1,TRBD2,-,CASSQVGGAGTGELFF,TGCGCCAGCAGCCAGGTCGGGGGGGCGGGCACCGGGGAGCTGTTTTTT
TRBJ2-7,TRBV27,TRBD1,-,CASSFRDRVILCSYEQYF,TGTGCCAGCAGTTTCCGGGACAGGGTAATTTTGTGTTCCTACGAGCAGTACTTC
TRBJ1-1,TRBV5-8,-,-,CASSFGRGIKLNTEAFF,TGTGCCAGCAGCTTCGGCAGGGGAATAAAATTGAACACTGAAGCTTTCTTT
TRBJ2-4,TRBV5-6,-,-,CASRARGLTIQYF,TGTGCCAGCAGGGCTCGGGGCCTCACAATTCAGTACTTC
TRBJ2-1,TRBV7-9,TRBD2,few,CASSLAPFKSGEVNNEQFF,TGTGCCAGCAGCTTAGCGCCATTTAAAAGCGGGGAGGTTAACAATGAGCAGTTCTTC
TRBJ1-2,TRBV9,-,few,CASSPGLRDGYTF,TGTGCCAGCAGCCCCGGGTTGCGAGATGGCTACACCTTC
TRBJ2-5,TRBV25-1,TRBD1,-,CASRGQGTETQYF,TGTGCCAGCCGAGGACAGGGGACGGAGACCCAGTACTTC
TRBJ2-3,TRBV6-6,-,-,CASSYRGTDTQYF,TGTGCCAGCAGTTACCGGGGAACCGATACGCAGTATTTT
TRBJ1-2,TRBV10-2,-,once,CASSESHTPYGYTF,TGCGCCAGCAGTGAGTCTCACACTCCCTATGGCTACACCTTC
TRBJ2-3,TRBV4-3,-,-,CASSQKLAPDTQYF,TGCGCCAGCAGCCAAAAACTAGCCCCAGATACGCAGTATTTT
TRBJ2-4,TRBV7-9,-,-,CASSLMGDLAKNIQYF,TGTGCCAGCAGCTTAATGGGGGATTTAGCCAAAAACATTCAGTACTTC
TRBJ2-5,TRBV7-8,-,-,CASSLVLETQYF,TGTGCCAGCAGCTTAGTGCTGGAGACCCAGTACTTC
TRBJ1-3,TRBV28,TRBD1,-,CASSRTGAGNTIYF,TGTGCCAGCAGTCGGACAGGGGCTGGAAACACCATATATTTT
TRBJ2-2,TRBV24-1,TRBD1,-,CATSARDSVSSNTGELFF,TGTGCCACCAGTGCCCGGGACAGTGTCTCATCGAACACCGGGGAGCTGTTTTTT
TRBJ1-2,TRBV6-1,TRBD1,-,CASSERQGSNYGYTF,TGTGCCAGCAGTGAACGACAGGGTTCTAACTATGGCTACACCTTC
TRBJ2-1,TRBV7-2,-,few,CASSLGIISYNEQFF,TGTGCCAGCAGCTTAGGGATAATCTCCTACAATGAGCAGTTCTTC
TRBJ1-5,TRBV2,-,-,CASSSDRHNQPQHF,TGTGCCAGCAGTTCCGACAGGCATAATCAGCCCCAGCATTTT
TRBJ2-7,TRBV29-1,TRBD1,-,CSVEAGQGQEQYF,TGCAGCGTTGAAGCGGGACAGGGTCAAGAGCAGTACTTC
TRBJ1-5,TRBV6-5,TRBD1,-,CASSYAGTGNQPQHF,TGTGCCAGCAGTTACGCGGGGACAGGAAATCAGCCCCAGCATTTT
TRBJ2-1,TRBV19,-,-,CASSMTTSYNEQFF,TGTGCCAGTAGTATGACTACCTCGTACAATGAGCAGTTCTTC
TRBJ1-2,TRBV2,-,-,CANREQGVSGGYTF,TGTGCCAACAGAGAACAGGGTGTGTCAGGGGGCTACACCTTC
TRBJ1-4,TRBV27,-,-,CASSLVGGAPNEKLFF,TGTGCCAGCAGTTTGGTCGGGGGGGCCCCTAATGAAAAACTGTTTTTT